One and the same sample provided the 30 T cell receptor beta chains below, sequenced in a study of CD8+CD57+ T cells in acquired aplastic anemia. Using genomic DNA as the template, TCR beta VDJ and CDR3 profiling was carried out. TCRdb independently ran MiXCR on the reads; one entry per CDR3 protein. The sample includes fewer than 200,000 distinct CDR3 sequences, 35% to 55% seen only once; the top ten take 1.1%. Source material: sorted CD4+, CD8+, or CD8+CD57+ T cells (not recorded which) from PBMCs. These receptors were taken from a human donor in good health.

In this sample, this clonotype is medium-sized (0.01 to 0.1%). The chain couples TRBV20-1 to TRBJ1-6; D is undetermined. CDR3 length: 11 residues. Germline V gives CDR1 DFQATT, CDR2 SNEGSKA (reference sequence). Trimming stripped 0 bases from V and 18 bases from J, with 12 bases between. CDR3 nucleotide sequence: TGCAGTGCTAGAGAAGCCGCTACCCACCACTTT. This encodes CSAREAATHHF.

This clonotype was counted ten times or more. J is TRBJ2-7 and V is TRBV9; TRBD2 aligns across 9 bases. This CDR3 comprises 14 residues. J was trimmed by 2 bases and V by 1 base; bases with no gene match: 1. Germline assignment: CDR1 SGDLS and CDR2 YYNGEE. The CDR3 region is CASSVTSGPYEQYF. The CDR3 DNA follows: TGTGCCAGCAGCGTAACTAGCGGGCCCTACGAGCAGTACTTC.

In this sample, this clonotype turned up many times. The CDR3: CASSLVGPEAFF. CDR3 nucleotides: TGTGCCAGCAGCCTAGTGGGGCCTGAAGCTTTCTTT. The rearrangement joins TRBV7-9 to TRBJ1-1; the D gene is possibly TRBD1 (5 bases). Trimming cost V 5 bases and J 6 bases, with 10 bases left between them. Germline V lookup: CDR1 SEHNR, CDR2 FQNEAQ (reference sequence). CDR3 length: 12 residues.

V is TRBV10-3 and J is TRBJ2-3, with unresolved D. Germline V gene data show CDR1 as ENHRY and CDR2 as SYGVKD. V dropped 2 bases and J dropped 4 bases, with 7 bases sitting between them. The CDR3 totals 13 residues. The CDR3 DNA reads as TGTGCCATCAGTGAGGAGCGCGCAGATACGCAGTATTTT. Its protein product is CAISEERADTQYF.

This clonotype occurred many times. The CDR3 sequence is CASSVDGRRGINEKLFF. CDR3 DNA: TGTGCCAGCAGCGTAGATGGACGGAGGGGGATTAATGAAAAACTGTTTTTT. The rearrangement joins TRBV9 to TRBJ1-4, with D maybe TRBD1 (6 bases). There are 17 residues in the CDR3. V shed 0 bases and J shed 4 bases, with 16 bases lying between them. The germline V gene has CDR1 SGDLS and CDR2 YYNGEE.

The chain has TRBV7-2 and TRBJ2-7; the D gene is possibly TRBD2 (5 bases). CDR1 and CDR2 (germline): SGHTA, FQGNSA. V was shortened by 10 bases and J by 2 bases, with 15 bases between the two germline ends. This CDR3 comprises 13 residues. This chain's CDR3 is CATAGTEAYEQYF. CDR3 nucleotides: TGTGCCACCGCGGGCACAGAAGCCTACGAGCAGTACTTC.

The genes are TRBV7-9 and TRBJ2-2, with 8 bases matching TRBD1. The V and J ends lost 6 bases and 1 base, in that order; junction bases with no gene match: 4. There are 15 residues in the CDR3. Germline-derived CDR1 and CDR2 are SEHNR and FQNEAQ (reference sequence). Here the CDR3 reads CASRGGQVNTGELFF. The CDR3, as DNA: TGTGCCAGCAGGGGGGGACAGGTGAACACCGGGGAGCTGTTTTTT.

This clonotype was counted at least ten times. The chain combines TRBV9 with TRBJ2-7; D is perhaps TRBD2 (6 bases). The V gene's germline CDR1 is SGDLS and CDR2 YYNGEE. The CDR3 is 15 residues long. The V end lost 2 bases, the J end lost 0 bases, and 12 bases lay between the germline ends. For the CDR3, the DNA is TGTGCCAGCAGCGTTGGGACTGCAAGCTCCTACGAGCAGTACTTC. Its translation: CASSVGTASSYEQYF.

This clonotype was recorded only once. The V gene is TRBV7-9, the J gene TRBJ2-7; 8 bases fit TRBD2. Germline V gene lookup returns CDR1 SEHNR and CDR2 FQNEAQ (reference sequence). V lost 7 bases to trimming and J lost 5 bases; unmatched junction nucleotides: 7. The CDR3 contains 13 residues. CDR3 bases: TGTGCCAGCACCCGGGGGGGGCGGAACGAGCAGTACTTC. Translating gives CASTRGGRNEQYF.

The rearrangement joins TRBV10-1 to TRBJ1-2; possibly TRBD1 for D (5 bases). The CDR3 loop spans 13 amino acids. V was cut by 5 bases and J by 2 bases, with 9 bases left in between. Germline CDR1 reads WNHNN; CDR2 reads SYGVQD (reference sequence). The CDR3 sequence is CASSTGTNYGYTF. The CDR3 nucleotides read TGCGCCAGCAGTACCGGGACGAACTATGGCTACACCTTC.

This clonotype appeared many times. The V call is TRBV12-3 or TRBV12-4, the J call TRBJ1-1; D is unresolved. The CDR3 is made up of 13 amino acids. Trimming shortened V by 9 bases and J by 5 bases, and 16 bases separated the two germline ends. CDR3 protein: CASLPGVRTEAFF. DNA for the CDR3: TGTGCCAGTCTCCCCGGGGTACGGACTGAAGCTTTCTTT.

This clonotype was observed many times. This rearrangement joins TRBV10-3 to TRBJ2-1; 11 bases are a match to TRBD2. Trimming at V came to 8 bases and at J to 0 bases, leaving 12 bases not matched to a gene. From germline, CDR1 is ENHRY and CDR2 SYGVKD. This CDR3 has 18 residues. The chain's CDR3 is CAIRTSGSIRSSYNEQFF. For the CDR3, the DNA is TGTGCCATCCGGACTAGCGGGTCCATCCGGAGCTCCTACAATGAGCAGTTCTTC.

This clonotype was recorded a few times. The CDR3 DNA is TGCAGTGCTAGAGATGGCGAGGCAGACACTGAAGCTTTCTTT. Translation gives CSARDGEADTEAFF. The chain has TRBV20-1 and TRBJ1-1, with D unresolved. The germline gives CDR1 DFQATT, CDR2 SNEGSKA (reference sequence). Trimming left V 0 bases short and J 3 bases short, with 11 bases between. The CDR3 totals 14 residues.

This clonotype was counted many times. This rearrangement joins TRBV3-1 to TRBJ2-5; D ambiguous. Germline V CDR1 and CDR2: LGHDT, YNNKEL (reference sequence). V lost 2 bases and J lost 2, with 15 bases in between. CDR3 length: 16 amino acids. CDR3 DNA: TGTGCCAGCAGCCAACCCGGCAGCCACCTTCAAGAGACCCAGTACTTC. This sequence encodes CASSQPGSHLQETQYF.

This sequence joins TRBV29-1 and TRBJ1-1; D possibly corresponds to TRBD1 (6 bases). The CDR3 sequence is 13 residues long. Germline lookup yields CDR1 SQVTM and CDR2 ANQGSEA. The V gene lost 5 bases and the J gene lost 2 bases, with 12 bases spanning the gap. This chain's CDR3 is CSVRKDSNTEAFF. CDR3 in DNA: TGCAGCGTTAGAAAGGACAGCAACACTGAAGCTTTCTTT.

There are many counts of this clonotype. The V and J genes are TRBV19 and TRBJ1-1; D possibly corresponds to TRBD1 (5 bases). The length of the CDR3 is 13 residues. Between the trimmed V and J ends, which lost 9 bases and 6 bases, there was a span of 17 bases. In germline, CDR1 is LNHDA, CDR2 SQIVND (reference sequence). CDR3 amino acids: CASDPAKGSEAFF. The CDR3, as DNA: TGTGCCAGCGACCCCGCCAAGGGGTCTGAAGCTTTCTTT. Full variable domain (rest looked up from reference TRBV19 and TRBJ1-1): DGGITQSPKYLFRKEGQNVTLSCEQNLNHDAMYWYRQDPGQGLRLIYYSQIVNDFQKGDIAEGYSVSREKKESFPLTVTSAQKNPTAFYLCASDPAKGSEAFFGQGTRLTVV.

This clonotype came up once. This chain uses TRBV20-1 with TRBJ2-1, with D possibly being TRBD1 or TRBD2 (5 bases each). V was clipped by 5 bases and J by 1 base, with 15 bases between them. Germline CDR1 and CDR2: DFQATT and SNEGSKA (reference sequence). The CDR3 is made up of 15 amino acids. The CDR3 region is CSAGTGMRSYNEQFF. Written as DNA, the CDR3 is TGCAGTGCTGGGACCGGGATGAGATCCTACAATGAGCAGTTCTTC.

The J gene is TRBJ2-1, the V gene TRBV7-2, with D perhaps TRBD1 or TRBD2 (6 bases each). Trimming cost V 11 bases and J 6 bases, with 11 bases left between them. Per germline, CDR1 SGHTA and CDR2 FQGNSA. The CDR3 covers 11 residues. CDR3 amino acids: CAVGGGNEQFF. CDR3 nucleotide sequence: TGTGCCGTAGGGGGAGGCAATGAGCAGTTCTTC.

V is TRBV2 and J is TRBJ2-7; TRBD2 is a possible D gene (5 bases). Trimming took 6 bases from V and 6 from J, leaving 12 bases between them. In germline, CDR1 is SNHLY, CDR2 FYNNEI. The CDR3 loop spans 12 amino acids. The CDR3 DNA reads TGTGCCAGCAGGTCGGGATACCCCGAGCAGTACTTC. Amino acid sequence: CASRSGYPEQYF.

The sample holds many counts of this clonotype. Here the CDR3 DNA reads TGTGCCAGCAGCCAAGACTGGGGTTTAAACACCTTC. Protein sequence: CASSQDWGLNTF. This chain links TRBV14 with TRBJ1-2; the D is unclear. CDR3 length: 12 amino acids. Trimming stripped 0 bases from V and 12 bases from J, with 11 bases between. Germline V lookup: CDR1 SGHDN, CDR2 FVKESK.

The rearrangement uses TRBV20-1 and TRBJ2-7, with D perhaps matching TRBD2 (6 bases). The germline gives CDR1 DFQATT, CDR2 SNEGSKA (reference sequence). Trimming left V 6 bases short and J 2 bases short, with 17 bases between. This CDR3 is 14 amino acids long. CDR3 in DNA: TGCAGTGCAATGAAGGAGGGGTTTACCTACGAGCAGTACTTC. It translates to CSAMKEGFTYEQYF.

The chain employs TRBV5-6 and TRBJ1-2; 7 bases are a match to TRBD1. The CDR3 covers 15 residues. The germline V gene has CDR1 SGHDT and CDR2 YYEEEE. Losses at the gene ends were 8 bases for V and 3 bases for J; bases not matched to a gene: 13. CDR3 protein: CASPFFRGPDYGYTF. The CDR3 DNA follows: TGTGCCAGTCCATTTTTTAGGGGGCCCGACTATGGCTACACCTTC. The whole variable domain, remainder taken from reference TRBV5-6 and TRBJ1-2, is DAGVTQSPTHLIKTRGQQVTLRCSPKSGHDTVSWYQQALGQGPQFIFQYYEEEERQRGNFPDRFSGHQFPNYSSELNVNALLLGDSALYLCASPFFRGPDYGYTFGSGTRLTVV.

V is TRBV7-2 and J is TRBJ1-6, with unresolved D. Germline V lookup: CDR1 SGHTA, CDR2 FQGNSA. The V end was cut by 3 bases, the J end by 3 bases, with 6 bases between. CDR3 length: 14 residues. Written as DNA, the CDR3 is TGTGCCAGCAGCTTCGGGTACTATAATTCACCCCTCCACTTT. Protein: CASSFGYYNSPLHF.

This clonotype was found a few times. The gene calls are TRBV5-6 and TRBJ2-7, with D possibly being TRBD1 (6 bases). CDR3 size: 14 residues. The germline V gene encodes CDR1 SGHDT and CDR2 YYEEEE. Trimming shortened V by 4 bases and J by 6 bases, and 17 bases separated the two germline ends. The CDR3 nucleotides read TGTGCCAGCAGCCCACCGGGACATCGCGGCGAGCAGTACTTC. It specifies CASSPPGHRGEQYF.

The chain recombines TRBV2 with TRBJ2-2; 11 positions match TRBD2. This CDR3 comprises 16 residues. Trimming at V came to 5 bases and at J to 3 bases, leaving 5 bases not matched to a gene. Germline V gene lookup returns CDR1 SNHLY and CDR2 FYNNEI. CDR3 sequence (DNA): TGTGCCAGCAGTTCCGGGACTAGCGGTTACACCGGGGAGCTGTTTTTT. It is translated as CASSSGTSGYTGELFF.

The table lists this clonotype with many counts. The genes are TRBV3-1 and TRBJ2-5, with D uncertain. The germline V gene has CDR1 LGHDT and CDR2 YNNKEL (reference sequence). The CDR3 is 15 amino acids. V lost 4 bases, J lost 2 bases, and 14 bases lay in between. The CDR3 spells CASSLPLAEQETQYF. Here the CDR3 DNA reads TGTGCCAGCAGCCTCCCATTAGCCGAACAAGAGACCCAGTACTTC.

V is TRBV7-8 and J is TRBJ2-3, with D unclear. Germline V CDR1 and CDR2: SGHVS, FQNEAQ. CDR3 length: 12 amino acids. With 5 bases removed from V and 5 bases from J, the gap between germline ends came to 8 bases. The CDR3 DNA follows: TGTGCCAGCAGCACCGCAGGAGATACGCAGTATTTT. Encoded protein: CASSTAGDTQYF. Looking up the rest from reference TRBV7-8 and TRBJ2-3 gives the full variable domain: GAGVSQSPRYKVAKRGQDVALRCDPISGHVSLFWYQQALGQGPEFLTYFQNEAQLDKSGLPSDRFFAERPEGSVSTLKIQRTQQEDSAVYLCASSTAGDTQYFGPGTRLTVL.

This clonotype was observed at least ten times. CDR3 DNA sequence: TGCAGTGCTAGAGCCGATGGTAGCGAGGCCCGCTCTTACTTC. Translation: CSARADGSEARSYF. The J gene is TRBJ2-5, the V gene TRBV20-1; possibly TRBD2 for D (5 bases). V lost 1 base and J lost 14, with 23 bases in between. CDR3 size: 14 residues. Germline CDR1 reads DFQATT; CDR2 reads SNEGSKA (reference sequence).

The chain links TRBV9 to TRBJ2-5; TRBD2 matches 7 bases. CDR1 SGDLS and CDR2 YYNGEE come from the germline V gene. V gave up 3 bases and J gave up 4 bases; unmatched junction bases: 12. The CDR3 length is 16 residues. CDR3 DNA: TGTGCCAGCAGCGGCTCCGGGACTATTCTTGCAGAGACCCAGTACTTC. Translating it yields CASSGSGTILAETQYF.

This clonotype was seen many times. The CDR3 DNA sequence: TGTGCCAGCAGCTTAGCACGGACAGGGGACTACGAGCAGTACTTC. Protein product: CASSLARTGDYEQYF. The chain has TRBV7-2 and TRBJ2-7, with 9 bases lining up with TRBD1. Germline V CDR1 and CDR2: SGHTA, FQGNSA. J lost 3 bases, V lost 0 bases, and 3 bases had no gene match. The CDR3 spans 15 residues.